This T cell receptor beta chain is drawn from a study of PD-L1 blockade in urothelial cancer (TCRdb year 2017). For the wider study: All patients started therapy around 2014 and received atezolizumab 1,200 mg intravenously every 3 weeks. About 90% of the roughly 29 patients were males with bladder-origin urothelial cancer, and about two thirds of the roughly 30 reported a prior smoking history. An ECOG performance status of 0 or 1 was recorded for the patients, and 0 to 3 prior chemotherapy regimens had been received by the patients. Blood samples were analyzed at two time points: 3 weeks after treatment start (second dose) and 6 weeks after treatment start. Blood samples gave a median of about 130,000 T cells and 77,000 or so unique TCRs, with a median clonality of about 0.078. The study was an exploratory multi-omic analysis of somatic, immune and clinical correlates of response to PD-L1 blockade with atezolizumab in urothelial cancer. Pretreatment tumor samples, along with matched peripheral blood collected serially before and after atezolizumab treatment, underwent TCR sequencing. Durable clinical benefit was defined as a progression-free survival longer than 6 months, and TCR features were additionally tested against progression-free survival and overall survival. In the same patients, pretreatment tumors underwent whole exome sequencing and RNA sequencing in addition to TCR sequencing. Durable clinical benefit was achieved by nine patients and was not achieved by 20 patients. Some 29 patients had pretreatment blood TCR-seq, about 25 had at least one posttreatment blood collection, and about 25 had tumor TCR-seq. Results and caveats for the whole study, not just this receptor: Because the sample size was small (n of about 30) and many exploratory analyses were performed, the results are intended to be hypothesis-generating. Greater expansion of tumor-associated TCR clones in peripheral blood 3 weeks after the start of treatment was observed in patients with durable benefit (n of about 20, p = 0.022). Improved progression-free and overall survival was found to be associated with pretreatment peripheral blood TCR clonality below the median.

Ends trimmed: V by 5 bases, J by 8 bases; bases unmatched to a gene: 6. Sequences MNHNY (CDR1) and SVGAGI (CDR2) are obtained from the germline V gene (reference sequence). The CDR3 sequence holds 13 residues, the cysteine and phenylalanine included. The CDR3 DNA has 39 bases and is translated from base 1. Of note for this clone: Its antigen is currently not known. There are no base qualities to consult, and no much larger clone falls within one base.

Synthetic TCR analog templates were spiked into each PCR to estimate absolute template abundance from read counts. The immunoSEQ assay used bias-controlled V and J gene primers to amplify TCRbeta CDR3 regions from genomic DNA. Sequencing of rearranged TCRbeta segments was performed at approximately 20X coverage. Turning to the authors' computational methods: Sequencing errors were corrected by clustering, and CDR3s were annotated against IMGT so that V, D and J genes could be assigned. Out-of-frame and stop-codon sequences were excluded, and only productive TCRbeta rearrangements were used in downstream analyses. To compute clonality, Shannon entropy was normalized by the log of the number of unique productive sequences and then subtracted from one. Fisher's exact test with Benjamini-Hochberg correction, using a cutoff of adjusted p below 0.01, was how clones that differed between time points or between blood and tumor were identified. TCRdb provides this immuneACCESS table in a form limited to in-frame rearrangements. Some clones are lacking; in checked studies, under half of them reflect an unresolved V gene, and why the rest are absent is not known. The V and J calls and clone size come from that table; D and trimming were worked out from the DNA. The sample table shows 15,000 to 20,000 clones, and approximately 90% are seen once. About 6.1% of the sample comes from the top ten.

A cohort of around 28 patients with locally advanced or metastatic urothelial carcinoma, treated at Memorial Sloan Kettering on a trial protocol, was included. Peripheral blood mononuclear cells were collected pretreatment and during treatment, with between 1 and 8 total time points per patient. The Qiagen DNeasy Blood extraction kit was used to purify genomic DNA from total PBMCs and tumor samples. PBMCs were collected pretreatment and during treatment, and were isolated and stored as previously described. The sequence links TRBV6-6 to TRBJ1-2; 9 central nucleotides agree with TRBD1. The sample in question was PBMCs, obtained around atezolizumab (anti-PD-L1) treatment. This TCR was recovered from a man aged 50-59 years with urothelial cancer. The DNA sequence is TGTGCCAGCAGTCGGGGACAGGGAGGAGGCTACACCTTC. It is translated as CASSRGQGGGYTF.